A single T cell receptor (beta chain) is shown here with its context. The sample originates from a study of blood T cell repertoires in COVID-19. The V end lost 4 bases, the J end lost 3 bases, and 10 bases lay between the germline ends. This CDR3 has 13 residues. Germline-derived CDR1 and CDR2 are MNHEY and SVGEGT. Participants reported their clinical history, and cohort assignment relied on those reports. Assay used: immunoSEQ multiplex PCR; TCRdb lists only in-frame clones, some missing. The table records 200,000 to 250,000 clones, about 90% of them present only once. The source is a woman in her forties or fifties in a cohort exposed to, infected with or recovered from COVID-19 (not recorded which). The sample was PBMCs or T cells enriched from blood (not recorded which). The chain recombines TRBV6-2 or TRBV6-3 with TRBJ2-7; the D gene is possibly TRBD2 (5 bases). The CDR3 coding sequence is TGTGCCAGCAGTTCGGGGTTCGGCTACGAGCAGTACTTC. Its translation is CASSSGFGYEQYF.